This T cell receptor beta chain came from a study of a mutant IDH1 vaccine in newly diagnosed glioma. Time point defined: baseline, week 1 (first vaccination visit). Treatment: pre-vaccination baseline after standard-of-care therapy. Sequenced by immunoSEQ multiplex PCR; TCRdb stores in-frame clones only, minus some. Altogether 40,000 or so clones are present, about nine tenths being singletons, with the ten largest covering 18%. This clone came up once. Germline V gene data show CDR1 as MNHNY and CDR2 as SVGAGI (reference sequence). The CDR3 sequence is 12 residues long. V lost 8 bases, J lost 4 bases, and 10 bases lay in between.

This TCR derives from a man in his late teens or twenties with glioma. This chain uses TRBV6-6 with TRBJ2-3; D is unresolved. This material consisted of PBMCs, taken from a glioma patient treated with radiotherapy, temozolomide or both. The CDR3: CASSSRADTQYF. CDR3 sequence (DNA): TGTGCCAGCTCCTCCCGGGCAGATACGCAGTATTTT.